Presented here are 26 T cell receptor beta chains from one specimen sequenced in a study of blood T cells in healthy people across ages (dated by TCRdb to between 2014 and 2016). Receptors were amplified or captured by 5' RACE. For sequencing, an Illumina HiSeq 2500 was employed. A second PCR of roughly 7 to 12 cycles was run with a J-beta primer mix and a sample-barcoded 5' primer. Clones were called with MiXCR by TCRdb after fastp trimmed the public reads at Q25, and only in-frame beta chains were retained. All rows with the same CDR3 protein become a single entry with the most common DNA and genes. This sample lists fewer than 1,000,000 distinct CDR3 sequences; 40% to 50% were detected once. The ten biggest clones cover around 21% of the sample. Material for sequencing was blood. These receptors were taken from a man aged 55-75 years in good health.

V is TRBV12-3 or TRBV12-4 and J is TRBJ1-2, with D perhaps TRBD1 (5 bases). Trimming took 3 bases from V and 0 from J, leaving 11 bases between them. This CDR3 is built from 15 residues. CDR3: CASSFTRGTNYGYTF. CDR3 DNA sequence: TGTGCCAGCAGTTTTACTAGGGGAACTAACTATGGCTACACCTTC.

The rearrangement uses TRBV2 and TRBJ2-7; D remains unclear. The CDR3 is 14 amino acids. Germline V lookup: CDR1 SNHLY, CDR2 FYNNEI. V dropped 7 bases and J dropped 2 bases, with 15 bases sitting between them. The CDR3 reads CASTSAYTAYEQYF. CDR3 sequence (DNA): TGTGCCAGCACCAGCGCGTACACCGCCTACGAGCAGTACTTC.

J is TRBJ2-3 and V is TRBV4-1; D ambiguous. The CDR3 contains 15 residues. With 0 bases removed from V and 1 base from J, the gap between germline ends came to 8 bases. Germline CDR1 is MGHRA and CDR2 is YSYEKL. The CDR3 loop reads CASSQEGRGTDTQYF. CDR3 nucleotides: TGCGCCAGCAGCCAAGAAGGAAGAGGCACAGATACGCAGTATTTT.

This clonotype was seen only a few times. A read error may produce the germline difference seen at one junction end. V usage is TRBV15 and J usage is TRBJ1-4; weak D call: TRBD1 (6 bases). This CDR3 comprises 15 residues. CDR1 and CDR2 from the germline V gene are LNHNV and YYDKDF (reference sequence). Here the CDR3 DNA reads TGTGCCATCAGCAGAGAGCAGGGGATTAATGAAAAACTGTTTTTT. Its protein is CAISREQGINEKLFF.

The chain carries TRBV30 and TRBJ1-4; D unclear. Germline CDR1 reads GTSNPN; CDR2 reads SVGIG (reference sequence). Deletions cut 5 bases from V and 6 bases from J, with 4 bases between. CDR3 length: 10 residues. CDR3 bases: TGTGCCTGGGGCCATGAAAAACTGTTTTTT. This sequence encodes CAWGHEKLFF.

The chain is built from TRBV6-5 and TRBJ2-7; 7 nucleotides match TRBD1. V was clipped by 10 bases and J by 2 bases; unmatched bases: 14. The germline CDR1 and CDR2 sequences are MNHEY and SVGAGI. The CDR3 sequence is 15 residues long. The CDR3 region is CATRGSGPSPYEQYF. As DNA, the CDR3 is TGTGCCACCAGGGGGTCGGGACCTTCTCCCTACGAGCAGTACTTC.

This clonotype turned up a few times. This sequence joins TRBV6-5 and TRBJ2-3, with D hard to call. V was cut by 6 bases and J by 3 bases, with 10 bases left in between. The CDR3 has 13 residues. The germline V gene has CDR1 MNHEY and CDR2 SVGAGI. The CDR3 DNA reads TGTGCCAGCAGCCCTTACCAAACAGATACGCAGTATTTT. This encodes CASSPYQTDTQYF.

The chain has TRBV30 and TRBJ2-4; D may be TRBD1 (6 bases). The end of the DNA fits TRBJ2-7 better, so the J call may be wrong. The CDR3 contains 13 residues. Germline V CDR1 and CDR2: GTSNPN, SVGIG (reference sequence). The CDR3 nucleotides are TGTGCCTGGAGTGGTAGTTGGGGGCGCGAGCAGTACTTC. Amino acids: CAWSGSWGREQYF.

This clonotype was picked up a small number of times. This sequence joins TRBV20-1 and TRBJ1-5, with 10 bases fitting TRBD1. Per germline, CDR1 DFQATT and CDR2 SNEGSKA (reference sequence). This CDR3 comprises 14 residues. J gave up 4 bases and V 4 bases, and 4 bases lay outside the gene matches. In nucleotides, the CDR3 is TGCAGTGCTATCCGGGACAGGGGTAATCAGCCCCAGCATTTT. This encodes CSAIRDRGNQPQHF.

The J gene is TRBJ2-5, the V gene TRBV7-9, with 12 bases that match TRBD2. The CDR3 spans 17 residues. Trimming at V came to 4 bases and at J to 1 base, leaving 7 bases not matched to a gene. Germline CDR1 is SEHNR and CDR2 is FQNEAQ (reference sequence). CDR3 sequence reads: CASSSGLAGIGQETQYF. The CDR3, as DNA: TGTGCCAGCAGCTCGGGACTAGCGGGTATCGGCCAAGAGACCCAGTACTTC.

This chain links TRBV7-9 with TRBJ2-4; TRBD1 matches 7 bases. V lost 2 bases and J lost 3; bases outside the gene matches: 13. This CDR3 comprises 18 residues. Germline V gives CDR1 SEHNR, CDR2 FQNEAQ (reference sequence). DNA for the CDR3: TGTGCCAGCAGCTTAAGAGGTGGCAGGGGGACGGGCAAAAACATTCAGTACTTC. Amino acid sequence: CASSLRGGRGTGKNIQYF.

V usage is TRBV20-1 and J usage is TRBJ2-7, with 7 bases identical to TRBD1. Germline CDR1 reads DFQATT; CDR2 reads SNEGSKA (reference sequence). CDR3 length: 13 residues. The J segment lost 4 bases and the V segment lost 7 bases, leaving 10 bases of the junction unmatched. This CDR3 reads CSVKEGGRYEQYF. The CDR3 DNA follows: TGCAGTGTCAAAGAAGGGGGCCGGTACGAGCAGTACTTC.

This chain joins TRBV12-3 or TRBV12-4 and TRBJ2-1; 12 positions agree with TRBD2. Trimming cost V 3 bases and J 8 bases; bases outside gene matches: 14. This CDR3 is 18 amino acids long. CDR3 DNA: TGTGCCAGCAGTTTCCCGCTAGCGGGGGGGAATCAGATTGATGAGCAGTTCTTC. The encoded protein is CASSFPLAGGNQIDEQFF.

The table lists this clonotype with many counts. The chain joins TRBV7-2 to TRBJ1-2; 12 bases align to TRBD1. The CDR3 runs 15 residues. V shed 5 bases and J 4 bases; nucleotides not matched to a gene: 5. The germline V gene encodes CDR1 SGHTA and CDR2 FQGNSA. CDR3: CASSEGTGGGYGYTF. As DNA, the CDR3 is TGTGCCAGCAGCGAAGGGACAGGGGGCGGCTATGGCTACACCTTC.

The gene calls are TRBV25-1 and TRBJ2-7, with a weak D call TRBD1 (6 bases). Germline V gene sequence: CDR1 MGHDK, CDR2 SYGVNS. The CDR3 is made up of 17 amino acids. With 2 bases removed from V and 0 bases from J, the gap between germline ends came to 17 bases. Written as DNA, the CDR3 is TGTGCCAGCAGTGAAGCGAACAGGGTGAGGAGCTCCTACGAGCAGTACTTC. The encoded protein is CASSEANRVRSSYEQYF.

Of note for this clonotype: Germline is not matched at one junction end, which may reflect a read error. CDR3 in amino acids: CAGSWGTDKNIQYF. In nucleotides, the CDR3 is TGTGCCGGCAGCTGGGGGACGGACAAAAACATTCAGTACTTC. J is TRBJ2-4 and V is TRBV7-8, with D tentatively TRBD1 or TRBD2 (5 bases each). This CDR3 has 14 amino acids. CDR1 is SGHVS, CDR2 FQNEAQ, per germline. Full variable domain (missing parts from reference TRBV7-8 and TRBJ2-4): GAGVSQSPRYKVAKRGQDVALRCDPISGHVSLFWYQQALGQGPEFLTYFQNEAQLDKSGLPSDRFFAERPEGSVSTLKIQRTQQEDSAVYLCAGSWGTDKNIQYFGAGTRLSVL.

Written as DNA, the CDR3 is TGTGCCAGCAGCCTACGGACAGGGGTAGTCTATGAGCAGTTCTTC. It is translated as CASSLRTGVVYEQFF. The chain uses TRBV13 and TRBJ2-1; 9 bases agree with TRBD1. The junction had 10 bases not matched to a gene; V was cut back by 5 bases and J by 8 bases. There are 15 residues in the CDR3. Per the germline V gene, CDR1 is PRHDT and CDR2 is FYEKMQ (reference sequence).

This clonotype was observed at least ten times. This chain joins TRBV7-2 and TRBJ1-2, with D possibly being TRBD1 (5 bases). Germline V CDR1 and CDR2: SGHTA, FQGNSA. Trimming took off 3 bases at V and 8 bases at J, with 19 bases between the two ends. The CDR3 has 15 amino acids. CDR3 loop: CASSFTVGADNGYTF. The CDR3 region has the DNA TGTGCCAGCAGCTTTACCGTAGGGGCAGATAACGGCTACACCTTC.

This chain links TRBV7-9 with TRBJ2-5, with a tentative D call TRBD2 (6 bases). The J call may be in error: the DNA end matches TRBJ2-7 better. This CDR3 contains 17 residues. Germline V gene lookup returns CDR1 SEHNR and CDR2 FQNEAQ (reference sequence). For the CDR3, the DNA is TGTGCCAGCAGCTTTTTAGGGATGTCGGGAGTTCGGCACGAGCAGTACTTC. This codes for CASSFLGMSGVRHEQYF.

This chain connects TRBV20-1 to TRBJ2-3, with TRBD2 matching 11 bases. With V trimmed by 2 bases and J by 4 bases, 5 bases remained unmatched. Germline V gene data show CDR1 as DFQATT and CDR2 as SNEGSKA (reference sequence). The CDR3 consists of 15 residues. CDR3 nucleotides: TGCAGTGCTAGATTGACTAGCGGGGTGGCAGATACGCAGTATTTT. This gives the protein CSARLTSGVADTQYF.

In this sample, this clonotype turned up a few times. This rearrangement joins TRBV20-1 to TRBJ2-5, with D tentatively TRBD1 (5 bases). The V gene lost 1 base and the J gene lost 5 bases, with 11 bases spanning the gap. Germline V gene lookup returns CDR1 DFQATT and CDR2 SNEGSKA (reference sequence). The CDR3 has 13 amino acids. The CDR3 sequence: CSARVSGMETQYF. The CDR3, as DNA: TGCAGTGCTAGAGTTTCAGGGATGGAGACCCAGTACTTC.

This rearrangement joins TRBV7-2 to TRBJ1-5; no definite D call. Germline loops: CDR1 SGHTA, CDR2 FQGNSA. Trimming took 1 base from V and 3 from J, leaving 10 bases between them. This CDR3 has 15 residues. The DNA of the CDR3 is TGTGCCAGCAGCTTAGACGAGCTACCCAATCAGCCCCAGCATTTT. Its translation is CASSLDELPNQPQHF.

This chain joins TRBV7-9 and TRBJ1-5, with 7 bases lining up with TRBD1. Germline assignment: CDR1 SEHNR and CDR2 FQNEAQ (reference sequence). The V gene end was trimmed by 0 bases and the J gene end by 1 base; junction bases not matched to a gene: 3. CDR3 length: 16 residues. In DNA, the CDR3 is TGTGCCAGCAGCTTAGCGGACAGGAGCAGCAATCAGCCCCAGCATTTT. As protein: CASSLADRSSNQPQHF.

This clonotype was seen a few times. V and J are TRBV4-1 and TRBJ1-1; D is undetermined. The V gene lost 4 bases and the J gene lost 10 bases, with 22 bases spanning the gap. The germline V gene encodes CDR1 MGHRA and CDR2 YSYEKL. CDR3 size: 15 residues. The CDR3 spells CASSPSSSGRMVAFF. The DNA of the CDR3 is TGCGCCAGCAGCCCCTCGTCCTCTGGGCGGATGGTAGCTTTCTTT.

This clonotype turned up a few times. The chain joins TRBV28 to TRBJ2-7; TRBD2 aligns across 10 bases. The CDR3 spans 17 residues. J was trimmed by 0 bases and V by 6 bases; bases with no gene match: 11. Germline values: CDR1 MDHEN, CDR2 SYDVKM. The CDR3 bases are TGTGCCAGCAGCCCTTCGGGGCTAGCGGGGGCCTCCTACGAGCAGTACTTC. Its protein product is CASSPSGLAGASYEQYF.

The chain couples TRBV25-1 to TRBJ2-2, with D perhaps TRBD1 (5 bases). The CDR3 extends over 13 amino acids. The V and J ends lost 6 bases and 4 bases respectively, with 9 bases between them. CDR1 and CDR2 (germline): MGHDK, SYGVNS. The CDR3 reads CASRGHSTGELFF. Written as DNA, the CDR3 is TGTGCCAGCAGGGGGCATTCCACCGGGGAGCTGTTTTTT.